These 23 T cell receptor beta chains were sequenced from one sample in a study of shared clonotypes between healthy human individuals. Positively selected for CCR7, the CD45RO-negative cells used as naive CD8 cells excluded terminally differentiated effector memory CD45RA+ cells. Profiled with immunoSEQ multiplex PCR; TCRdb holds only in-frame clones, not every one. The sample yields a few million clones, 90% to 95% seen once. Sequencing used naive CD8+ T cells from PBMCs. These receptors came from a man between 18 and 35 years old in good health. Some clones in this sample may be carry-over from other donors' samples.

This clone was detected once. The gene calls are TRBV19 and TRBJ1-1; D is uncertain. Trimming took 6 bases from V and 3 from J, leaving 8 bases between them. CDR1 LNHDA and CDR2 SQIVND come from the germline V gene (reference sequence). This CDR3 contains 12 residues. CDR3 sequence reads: CASRGFDTEAFF. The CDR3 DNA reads TGTGCCAGTAGAGGGTTTGACACTGAAGCTTTCTTT.

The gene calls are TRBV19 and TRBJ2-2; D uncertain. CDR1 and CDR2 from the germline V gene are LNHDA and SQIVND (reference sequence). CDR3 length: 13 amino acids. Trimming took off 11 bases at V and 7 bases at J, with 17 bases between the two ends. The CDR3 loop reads CAPAHLPGGELFF. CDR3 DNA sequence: TGTGCCCCTGCGCACCTCCCGGGCGGGGAGCTGTTTTTT.

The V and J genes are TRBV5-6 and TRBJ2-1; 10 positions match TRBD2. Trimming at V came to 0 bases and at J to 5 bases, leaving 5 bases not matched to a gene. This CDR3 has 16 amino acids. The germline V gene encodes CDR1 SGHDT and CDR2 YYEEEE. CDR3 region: CASSLAGLAENNEQFF. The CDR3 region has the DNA TGTGCCAGCAGCTTGGCAGGACTAGCGGAAAACAATGAGCAGTTCTTC.

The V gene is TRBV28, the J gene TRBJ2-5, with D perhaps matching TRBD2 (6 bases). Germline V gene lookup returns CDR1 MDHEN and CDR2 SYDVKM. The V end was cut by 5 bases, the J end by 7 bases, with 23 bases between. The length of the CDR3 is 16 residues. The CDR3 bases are TGTGCCAGCAGTCTCGGCAGGCAGCGGACCGGGGGGACCCAGTACTTC. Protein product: CASSLGRQRTGGTQYF.

The CDR3 region has the DNA TGCGCCAGCAGCTTAAGAGCGGGGATCGCAGATACGCAGTATTTT. This codes for CASSLRAGIADTQYF. V and J are TRBV5-1 and TRBJ2-3, with 7 positions matching TRBD2. Germline V gene sequence: CDR1 SGHRS, CDR2 YFSETQ. V trimming: 2 bases; J trimming: 4 bases; junction bases outside the gene matches: 7. The CDR3 loop spans 15 amino acids.

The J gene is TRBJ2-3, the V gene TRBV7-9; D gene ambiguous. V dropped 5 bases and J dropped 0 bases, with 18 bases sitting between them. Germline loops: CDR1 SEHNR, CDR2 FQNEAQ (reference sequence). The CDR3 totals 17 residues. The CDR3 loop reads CASSGPQVGLSTDTQYF. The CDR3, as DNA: TGTGCCAGCAGCGGCCCCCAGGTAGGGCTAAGCACAGATACGCAGTATTTT. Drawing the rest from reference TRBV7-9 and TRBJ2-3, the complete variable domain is DTGVSQNPRHKITKRGQNVTFRCDPISEHNRLYWYRQTLGQGPEFLTYFQNEAQLEKSRLLSDRFSAERPKGSFSTLEIQRTEQGDSAMYLCASSGPQVGLSTDTQYFGPGTRLTVL.

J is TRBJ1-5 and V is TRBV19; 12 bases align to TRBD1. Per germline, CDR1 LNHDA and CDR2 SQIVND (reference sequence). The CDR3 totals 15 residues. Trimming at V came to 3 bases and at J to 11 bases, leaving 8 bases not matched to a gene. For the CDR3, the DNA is TGTGCCAGTAGTATGGTCGGGACAGGGGGCTCAGCCCAGCATTTT. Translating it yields CASSMVGTGGSAQHF.

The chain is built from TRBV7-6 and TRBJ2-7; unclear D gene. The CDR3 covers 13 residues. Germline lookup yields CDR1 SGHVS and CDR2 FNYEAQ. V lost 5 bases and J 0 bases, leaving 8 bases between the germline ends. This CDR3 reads CASSNPVSYEQYF. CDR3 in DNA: TGTGCCAGCAGCAATCCAGTCTCCTACGAGCAGTACTTC.

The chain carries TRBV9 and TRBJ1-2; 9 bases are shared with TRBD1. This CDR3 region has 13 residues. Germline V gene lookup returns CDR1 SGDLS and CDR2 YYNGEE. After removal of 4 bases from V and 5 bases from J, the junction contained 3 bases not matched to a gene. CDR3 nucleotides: TGTGCCAGCAGCTCGACAGGGGGTTATGGCTACACCTTC. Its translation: CASSSTGGYGYTF.

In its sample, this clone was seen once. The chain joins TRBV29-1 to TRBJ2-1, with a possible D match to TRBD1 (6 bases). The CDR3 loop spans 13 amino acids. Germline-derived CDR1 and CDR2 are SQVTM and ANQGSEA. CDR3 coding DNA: TGCGGTGTTGAGGGGGTACGCTACAATGAGCAGTTCTTC. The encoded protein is CGVEGVRYNEQFF.

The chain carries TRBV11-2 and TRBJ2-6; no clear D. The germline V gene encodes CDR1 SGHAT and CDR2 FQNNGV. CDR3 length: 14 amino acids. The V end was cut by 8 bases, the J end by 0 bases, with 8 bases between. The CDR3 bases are TGTGCCAGCTCTTGGGGCTCTGGGGCCAACGTCCTGACTTTC. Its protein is CASSWGSGANVLTF.

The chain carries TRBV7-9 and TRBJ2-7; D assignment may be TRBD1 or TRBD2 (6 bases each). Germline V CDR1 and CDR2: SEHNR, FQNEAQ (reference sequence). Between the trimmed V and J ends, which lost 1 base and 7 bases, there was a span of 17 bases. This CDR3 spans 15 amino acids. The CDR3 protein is CASSLGLRGLGEQYF. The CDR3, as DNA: TGTGCCAGCAGCTTAGGCCTTCGGGGGCTGGGGGAGCAGTACTTC.

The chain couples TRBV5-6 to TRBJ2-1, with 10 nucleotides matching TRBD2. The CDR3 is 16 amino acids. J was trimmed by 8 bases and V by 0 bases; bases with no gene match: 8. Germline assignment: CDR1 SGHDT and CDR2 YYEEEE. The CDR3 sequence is CASSLGASGSFHEQFF. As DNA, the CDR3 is TGTGCCAGCAGCTTGGGGGCTAGCGGGAGTTTCCATGAGCAGTTCTTC.

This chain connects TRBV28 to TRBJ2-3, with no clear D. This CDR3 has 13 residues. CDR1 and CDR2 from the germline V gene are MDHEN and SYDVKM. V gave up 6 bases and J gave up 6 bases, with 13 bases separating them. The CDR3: CASRPRLQDTQYF. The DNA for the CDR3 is TGTGCCAGCAGACCTCGGCTTCAGGATACGCAGTATTTT.

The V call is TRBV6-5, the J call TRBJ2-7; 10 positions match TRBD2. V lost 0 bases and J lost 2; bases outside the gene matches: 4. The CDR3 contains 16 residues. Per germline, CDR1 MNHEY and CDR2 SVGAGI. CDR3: CASSYSISGRAYEQYF. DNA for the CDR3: TGTGCCAGCAGTTACTCTATCAGCGGGAGGGCCTACGAGCAGTACTTC.

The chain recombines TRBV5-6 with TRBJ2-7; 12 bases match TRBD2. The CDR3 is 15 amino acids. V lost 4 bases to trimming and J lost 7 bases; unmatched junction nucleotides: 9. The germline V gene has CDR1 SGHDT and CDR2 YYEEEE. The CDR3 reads CASSIRLAGDREQYF. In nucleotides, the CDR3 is TGTGCCAGCAGCATCCGACTAGCGGGAGACCGGGAGCAGTACTTC.

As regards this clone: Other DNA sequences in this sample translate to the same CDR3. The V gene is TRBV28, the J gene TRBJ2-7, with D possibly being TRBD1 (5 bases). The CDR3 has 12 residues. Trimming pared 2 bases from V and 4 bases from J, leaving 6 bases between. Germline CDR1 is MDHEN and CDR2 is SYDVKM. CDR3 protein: CASSLGAYEQYF. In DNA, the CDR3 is TGTGCCAGCAGTTTAGGGGCTTACGAGCAGTACTTC.

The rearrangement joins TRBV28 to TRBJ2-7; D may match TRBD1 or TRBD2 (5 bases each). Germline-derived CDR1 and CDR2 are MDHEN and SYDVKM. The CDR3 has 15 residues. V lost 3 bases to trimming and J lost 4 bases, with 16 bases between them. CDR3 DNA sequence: TGTGCCAGCAGTTTGGTCTCCTCGGGGCCTTACGAGCAGTACTTC. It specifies CASSLVSSGPYEQYF.

CDR3 nucleotides: TGTGCCAGCAGTTCCCGGGGAGCGGAGGGGGTGGAGACCCAGTACTTC. Its protein is CASSSRGAEGVETQYF. The chain uses TRBV27 and TRBJ2-5, with D tentatively TRBD1 or TRBD2 (6 bases each). V was shortened by 4 bases and J by 5 bases, with 20 bases between the two germline ends. Germline-derived CDR1 and CDR2 are MNHEY and SMNVEV (reference sequence). The CDR3 runs to 16 residues.

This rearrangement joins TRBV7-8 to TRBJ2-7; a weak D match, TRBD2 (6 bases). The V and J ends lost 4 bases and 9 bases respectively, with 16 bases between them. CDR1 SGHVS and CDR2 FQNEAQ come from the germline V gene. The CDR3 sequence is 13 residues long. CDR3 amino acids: CASSSGGPSLQYF. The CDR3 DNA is TGTGCCAGCAGCTCTGGAGGGCCCTCACTGCAGTACTTC.

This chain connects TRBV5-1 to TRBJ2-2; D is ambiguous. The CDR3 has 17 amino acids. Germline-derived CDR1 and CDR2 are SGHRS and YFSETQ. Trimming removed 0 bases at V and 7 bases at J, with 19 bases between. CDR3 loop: CASSLALSTRSSGELFF. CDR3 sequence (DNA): TGCGCCAGCAGCTTGGCCCTTTCTACAAGATCGAGCGGGGAGCTGTTTTTT.

CDR3: CASSLFGTSDYNEQFF. The DNA of the CDR3 is TGTGCCAGCAGTTTATTCGGGACTAGCGACTACAATGAGCAGTTCTTC. This chain uses TRBV28 with TRBJ2-1; TRBD2 agrees at 10 bases. This CDR3 comprises 16 residues. The V gene's germline CDR1 is MDHEN and CDR2 SYDVKM. V was pared by 1 base and J by 3 bases, with 3 bases of the junction left unmatched.

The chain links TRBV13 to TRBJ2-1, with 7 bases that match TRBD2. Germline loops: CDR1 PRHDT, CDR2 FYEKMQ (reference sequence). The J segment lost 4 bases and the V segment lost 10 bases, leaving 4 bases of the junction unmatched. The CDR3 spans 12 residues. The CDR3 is CATAGGYNEQFF. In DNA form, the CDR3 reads TGTGCCACGGCCGGGGGGTACAATGAGCAGTTCTTC.